Below, 3 T cell receptor beta chains from the same sample are listed, as sequenced in a study of cytomegalovirus exposure and HLA in healthy donors (dated 2017 in TCRdb). Libraries were made using the immunoSEQ multiplex PCR assay. A mixture of 60 forward primers for TCR Vbeta segments and 13 reverse primers for TCR Jbeta segments was used in the multiplex PCR. In its TCRdb copy, this immuneACCESS table keeps in-frame sequences only and misses some clones. Where compared with another copy, unresolved V genes explain less than half of these, and the others have no known cause. This sample gives about 120,000 clones in total; 80% to 85% of them show up just once. In total, the top ten clones hold about 2% of the sample. Input material: PBMCs. These receptor sequences come from a man aged 25-40 years in good health and CMV-seronegative.

The chain uses TRBV19 and TRBJ1-6; unclear D gene. The CDR3 runs to 15 residues. CDR1 is LNHDA, CDR2 SQIVND, per germline (reference sequence). Between the trimmed V and J ends, which lost 6 bases and 0 bases, there was a span of 9 bases. DNA for the CDR3: TGTGCCAGTAGCCCCCGGGACTCCTATAATTCACCCCTCCACTTT. Its protein is CASSPRDSYNSPLHF.

The rearrangement joins TRBV6-1 to TRBJ2-7; 14 bases line up with TRBD2. From germline, CDR1 is MNHNS and CDR2 SASEGT. The trim removed 8 bases at V and 5 bases at J, leaving 8 bases unmatched. This CDR3 contains 15 residues. The CDR3 region is CASVLTSGGVNEQYF. CDR3 sequence (DNA): TGTGCCAGCGTTTTGACTAGCGGGGGGGTGAACGAGCAGTACTTC.

The rearrangement uses TRBV7-8 and TRBJ1-2; 7 positions agree with TRBD1. CDR1 and CDR2 (germline): SGHVS, FQNEAQ. The CDR3 loop spans 15 amino acids. Germline trimming cut 7 bases from V and 1 base from J; bases unmatched to any gene: 9. CDR3 nucleotides: TGTGCCAGCACCCCCGCGACAGGGCATAACTATGGCTACACCTTC. Translating it yields CASTPATGHNYGYTF.